This TCR beta chain came from a study of blood T cell repertoires in COVID-19 (dated by TCRdb to about 2020). As for the study more broadly: Samples from collaborators originated in the United States, Italy and Spain and spanned both the acute and convalescent phases of COVID-19. Where available, HLA class I and class II types were obtained from metadata supplied by the sample provider rather than from assay-based typing. The repertoires were released in a freely available public database meant as a resource for research on the immune response to SARS-CoV-2. Samples came from the ongoing ImmuneRACE study (first 160 participants) plus 1,254 subjects from 6 global collaborators. A de-identified subject ID, COVID-19 status, age in years and sex were almost always included in the sample metadata. The prospective study material was composed of cDNA or gDNA derived from T cells, B-cell-depleted T cells, or PBMCs. Subjects who had been exposed to COVID-19, were actively infected with it, or had recovered from it provided the deeply sampled blood TCRbeta repertoires that made up the dataset. On the study overall, not on this receptor specifically: Clinical and demographic metadata were provided uncurated, with the amount varying by source and participant.

TCRbeta CDR3 regions were amplified from genomic DNA by means of the immunoSEQ Assay, a bias-controlled multiplex PCR. As for the original processing: The number of nucleated cells in each sample was estimated by amplification of reference gene primers within the assay. To quantify the absolute abundance of each unique TCRbeta CDR3 rearrangement, sequence reads were collapsed and filtered. Productive Simpson clonality was computed per sample as the square root of Simpson's diversity index over productive rearrangements. The immuneACCESS repertoire file appears here via TCRdb, limited to in-frame rearrangements. These files lack a portion of the clones; in checked studies, under half of the deficit traces to unresolved V genes, and the cause of the others is not known. V and J calls and clone size are as listed in that table; D and trimming were resolved from the DNA. This sample has 290,000 or so clones in its table, and around 84% of those were observed once. More than 4% of the sample goes to the ten largest clones.

V lost 7 bases and J lost 7 bases, and the count of bases not matched to a germline gene is 7. From a lookup of the germline V gene, CDR1 and CDR2 are SGHNT and YENEEA. The cysteine opens and the phenylalanine closes a CDR3 of 13 amino acids. Kept here is only the CDR3 DNA, which spans 39 bases and is read in frame from base 1. A word on this clone: The clone's antigen remains unknown. No much larger clonotype is one base removed from it; base qualities were not supplied.

Enrolling through a virtual design, the prospective study's participants ranged in age from about 18 to 89 years and lived across roughly 23 United States geographic areas. To assign participants to cohorts, the prospective study relied on clinical history that participants themselves reported in a screening survey and a study questionnaire. Exposed participants had been in contact, within 2 weeks of entering the study, with a person who had a PCR-confirmed or clinician-diagnosed case of COVID-19. Each participant in the prospective study had whole blood, serum and a nasopharyngeal or oropharyngeal swab collected by mobile phlebotomists. Prospective study participants could optionally give additional blood draws and questionnaires over a roughly 2-month period. Blood samples from the prospective study were shipped frozen or at room temperature prior to DNA extraction.

The receptor was isolated from a man aged 35 to 55 who had been exposed to COVID-19. Sequencing was performed on PBMCs or T cells enriched from blood (not recorded which). Recombination linked TRBV11-3 to TRBJ2-1, and 7 bases in between align with TRBD2. The bases read TGTGCCAGCACCGGACTAGTAAGGAATGAGCAGTTCTTC. The translation is CASTGLVRNEQFF.